There are a few counts of the clone carrying this T cell receptor (beta chain). Its antigen is unknown. The sample originates from a study of T cells in Graves' hyperthyroidism and ophthalmopathy. Study-wide results and limits: Most thyroid clonotypes expanded above 0.001 appeared in blood too. The model anticipated ophthalmopathy a median about six months pre-onset.

The CDR3 regions of TCR beta were amplified from RNA transcripts. When the TCR CDR3 underwent first-round RT-PCR, the HTBI primer set was used. A single record per CDR3 protein comes from TCRdb applying MiXCR to the multiplex PCR reads. The repertoire includes 250,000 to 300,000 distinct CDR3 sequences, about 19% of them detected once, and under 45% sits in the top ten. The sequenced sample was blood. The TCR sequence derives from a man in his fifties or sixties with Graves' ophthalmopathy.

The CDR3 DNA sequence: TGTGCCAGCAGTACCGGGACTTCCTACAATGAGCAGTTCTTC. It yields the protein CASSTGTSYNEQFF. The gene calls are TRBV27 and TRBJ2-1; D possibly corresponds to TRBD2 (6 bases). V was trimmed by 5 bases and J by 1 base, leaving 9 bases between them. Looked up from germline, CDR1 is MNHEY and CDR2 is SMNVEV (reference sequence). CDR3 size: 14 residues.